The present TCR beta chain was sequenced within a study of shared clonotypes between healthy human individuals. Every subset had its genomic DNA shared out evenly among several immunoSEQ plates. Only in-frame clones appear in the TCRdb table, and some are missing; sequencing was by immunoSEQ multiplex PCR. The sample has about 700,000 clones; over 65% are singletons. The CDR3 is 12 residues long. The V and J ends lost 3 bases and 4 bases respectively, with 7 bases between them. Germline-derived CDR1 and CDR2 are SGHAT and FQNNGV. This clone was picked up one time. Every donor, a Caucasian adult, lived in Nashville, Tennessee.

Sequencing was carried out using memory CD4+ T cells sorted from blood. Specified subset: CD45RA-negative fraction. This receptor was taken from a woman aged 25 to 45 in good health. The V gene is TRBV11-2, the J gene TRBJ2-7; D remains unclear. For the CDR3, the DNA is TGTGCCAGCAGCTTTAATCGGTACGAGCAGTACTTC. Translation gives CASSFNRYEQYF.